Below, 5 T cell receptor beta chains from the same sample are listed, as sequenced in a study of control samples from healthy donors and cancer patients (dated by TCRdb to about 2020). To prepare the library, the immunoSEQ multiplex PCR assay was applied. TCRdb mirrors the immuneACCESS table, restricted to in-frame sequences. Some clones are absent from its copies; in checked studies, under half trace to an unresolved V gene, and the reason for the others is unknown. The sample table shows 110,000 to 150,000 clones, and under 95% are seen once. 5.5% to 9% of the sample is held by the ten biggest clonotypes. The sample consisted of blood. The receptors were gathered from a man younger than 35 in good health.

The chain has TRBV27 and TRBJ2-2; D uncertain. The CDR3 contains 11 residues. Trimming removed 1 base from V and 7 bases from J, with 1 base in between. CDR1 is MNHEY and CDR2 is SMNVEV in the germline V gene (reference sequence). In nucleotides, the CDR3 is TGTGCCAGCAGTTTATTCGGGGAGCTGTTTTTT. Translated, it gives CASSLFGELFF.

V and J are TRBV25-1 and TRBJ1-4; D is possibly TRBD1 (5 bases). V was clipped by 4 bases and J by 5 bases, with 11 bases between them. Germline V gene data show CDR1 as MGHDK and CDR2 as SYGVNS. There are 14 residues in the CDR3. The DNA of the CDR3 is TGTGCCAGCAGTGGCGGGACCCTGAATGAAAAACTGTTTTTT. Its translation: CASSGGTLNEKLFF. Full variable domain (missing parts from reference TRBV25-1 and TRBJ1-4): EADIYQTPRYLVIGTGKKITLECSQTMGHDKMYWYQQDPGMELHLIHYSYGVNSTEKGDLSSESTVSRIRTEHFPLTLESARPSHTSQYLCASSGGTLNEKLFFGSGTQLSVL.

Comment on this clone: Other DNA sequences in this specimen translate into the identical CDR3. The CDR3 DNA is TGCGCCAGCAGCTTGGGAGGGGGGAATTCACCCCTCCACTTT. It translates to CASSLGGGNSPLHF. This sequence joins TRBV5-1 and TRBJ1-6, with a possible D match to TRBD1 (6 bases). Trimming stripped 0 bases from V and 7 bases from J, with 8 bases between. The CDR3 is 14 residues long. CDR1 is SGHRS, CDR2 YFSETQ, per germline. The full variable domain, its missing parts supplied by reference TRBV5-1 and TRBJ1-6, is KAGVTQTPRYLIKTRGQQVTLSCSPISGHRSVSWYQQTPGQGLQFLFEYFSETQRNKGNFPGRFSGRQFSNSRSEMNVSTLELGDSALYLCASSLGGGNSPLHFGNGTRLTVT.

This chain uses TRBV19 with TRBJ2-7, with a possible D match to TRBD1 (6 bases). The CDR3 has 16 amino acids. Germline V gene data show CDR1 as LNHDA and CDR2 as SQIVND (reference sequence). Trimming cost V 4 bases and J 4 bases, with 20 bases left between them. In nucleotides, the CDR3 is TGTGCCAGTAGTAGATCGGCCAGGGGTGTCGGGTACGAGCAGTACTTC. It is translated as CASSRSARGVGYEQYF.

The CDR3, as DNA: TGTGCCAGCAGCCCCTCCGGGACGGTCATTAACTCTGGAAACACCATATATTTT. Its translation: CASSPSGTVINSGNTIYF. This chain links TRBV3-1 (or the pseudogene TRBV3-2) with TRBJ1-3; maybe TRBD1 (5 bases). The CDR3 extends over 18 amino acids. Deletions cut 4 bases from V and 0 bases from J, with 19 bases between. Germline V lookup: CDR1 LGHDT, CDR2 YNNKEL (reference sequence).